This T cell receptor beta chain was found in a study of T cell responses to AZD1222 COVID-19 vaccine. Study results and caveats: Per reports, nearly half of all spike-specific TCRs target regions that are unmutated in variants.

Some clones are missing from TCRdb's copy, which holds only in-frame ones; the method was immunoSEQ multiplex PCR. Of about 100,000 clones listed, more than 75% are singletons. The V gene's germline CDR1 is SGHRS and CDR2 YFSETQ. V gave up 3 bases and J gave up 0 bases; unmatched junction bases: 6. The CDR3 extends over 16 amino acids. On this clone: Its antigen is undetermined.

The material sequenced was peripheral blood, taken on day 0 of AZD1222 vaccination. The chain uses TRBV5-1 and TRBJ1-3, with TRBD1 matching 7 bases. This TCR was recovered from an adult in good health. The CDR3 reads CASSSGQVSSGNTIYF. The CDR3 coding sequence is TGCGCCAGCAGCTCCGGACAGGTTTCCTCTGGAAACACCATATATTTT.